The 26 T cell receptor beta chains given below trace back to one sample, sequenced in a study of graft-versus-host responses after intestinal transplantation. No antigen has been assigned to these receptors. TCRdb's copy holds only in-frame clones and misses some; the assay was immunoSEQ multiplex PCR. The sample has 100,000 to 120,000 clones, around 93% seen once. The sample consisted of unstimulated CD8+ T cells sorted from spleen or lymph node cells, taken before intestinal transplant. Receptor source: a human donor who received an intestinal transplant.

This clone was detected only once. The CDR3, as DNA: TGCAGCGTTGTGGGCGCTTCTAGATACGAGCAGTACTTC. Translated: CSVVGASRYEQYF. The J gene is TRBJ2-7, the V gene TRBV29-1, with D unclear. The V and J ends lost 4 bases and 4 bases respectively, with 14 bases between them. This CDR3 is 13 amino acids long. Germline loops: CDR1 SQVTM, CDR2 ANQGSEA.

The genes are TRBV19 and TRBJ2-7; D remains ambiguous. The ends were cut back, 4 bases at V and 1 base at J, with 8 bases in the middle. The CDR3 has 13 residues. Looked up from germline, CDR1 is LNHDA and CDR2 is SQIVND (reference sequence). This CDR3 is CASSSGLSYEQYF. CDR3 DNA: TGTGCCAGTAGTAGCGGCCTATCCTACGAGCAGTACTTC.

The V call is TRBV6-1, the J call TRBJ2-5; D ambiguous. Germline V gene sequence: CDR1 MNHNS, CDR2 SASEGT. The V gene lost 11 bases and the J gene lost 2 bases, with 18 bases spanning the gap. The CDR3 has 14 amino acids. CDR3 protein: CASEQGKPQETQYF. The CDR3 nucleotides are TGTGCCTCTGAACAAGGCAAACCTCAAGAGACCCAGTACTTC.

J is TRBJ1-4 and V is TRBV6-5; D remains unclear. The CDR3 is 10 amino acids. The V and J ends lost 7 bases and 8 bases respectively, with 5 bases between them. Germline CDR1 reads MNHEY; CDR2 reads SVGAGI. DNA for the CDR3: TGTGCCAGCATTGAGGAAAAACTGTTTTTT. This gives the protein CASIEEKLFF.

The chain is built from TRBV10-1 and TRBJ2-3; 8 nucleotides agree with TRBD2. Germline CDR1 reads WNHNN; CDR2 reads SYGVQD (reference sequence). This CDR3 comprises 19 residues. V gave up 2 bases and J gave up 1 base; unmatched junction bases: 14. CDR3 loop: CASSEIEAGEWIGTDTQYF. In nucleotides, the CDR3 is TGCGCCAGCAGTGAGATAGAAGCGGGAGAGTGGATCGGCACAGATACGCAGTATTTT.

This chain joins TRBV27 and TRBJ2-7; 7 positions match TRBD2. Looked up from germline, CDR1 is MNHEY and CDR2 is SMNVEV (reference sequence). The CDR3 spans 15 residues. The V segment lost 2 bases and the J segment 3 bases; nucleotides outside the gene matches: 7. The CDR3 reads CASSLGGGIIYEQYF. For the CDR3, the DNA is TGTGCCAGCAGTTTAGGGGGAGGGATTATCTACGAGCAGTACTTC.

The chain links TRBV6-5 to TRBJ2-7; D tentatively fits TRBD1 or TRBD2 (5 bases each). Germline V gene data show CDR1 as MNHEY and CDR2 as SVGAGI. Trimming stripped 5 bases from V and 5 bases from J, with 10 bases between. There are 12 residues in the CDR3. The CDR3 bases are TGTGCCAGCAGTGAGGGGCTCAACGAGCAGTACTTC. Amino acid sequence: CASSEGLNEQYF.

The chain is built from TRBV7-9 and TRBJ2-5; D is undetermined. CDR3 length: 15 residues. Germline V gene lookup returns CDR1 SEHNR and CDR2 FQNEAQ (reference sequence). V lost 3 bases and J 2 bases, leaving 13 bases between the germline ends. CDR3 loop: CASSFRLADQETQYF. CDR3 nucleotide sequence: TGTGCCAGCAGCTTCCGGCTGGCGGATCAAGAGACCCAGTACTTC.

J is TRBJ2-7 and V is TRBV4-1, with D hard to call. The germline V gene encodes CDR1 MGHRA and CDR2 YSYEKL. This CDR3 has 12 amino acids. With 6 bases removed from V and 7 bases from J, the gap between germline ends came to 13 bases. The DNA of the CDR3 is TGCGCCAGCAGAGATGACATGGGGGAGCAGTACTTC. Residues: CASRDDMGEQYF.

The chain carries TRBV19 and TRBJ2-3; 7 nucleotides align to TRBD2. The length of the CDR3 is 16 residues. Germline lookup yields CDR1 LNHDA and CDR2 SQIVND (reference sequence). The V gene end was trimmed by 3 bases and the J gene end by 4 bases; junction bases not matched to a gene: 10. CDR3 sequence (DNA): TGTGCCAGTAGTATTGTCGGCGGGAGAGGTGCAGATACGCAGTATTTT. This gives the protein CASSIVGGRGADTQYF. The full variable domain, completed using reference TRBV19 and TRBJ2-3, is DGGITQSPKYLFRKEGQNVTLSCEQNLNHDAMYWYRQDPGQGLRLIYYSQIVNDFQKGDIAEGYSVSREKKESFPLTVTSAQKNPTAFYLCASSIVGGRGADTQYFGPGTRLTVL.

The chain employs TRBV19 and TRBJ1-1; D is undetermined. Germline V gives CDR1 LNHDA, CDR2 SQIVND (reference sequence). V dropped 7 bases and J dropped 1 base, with 19 bases sitting between them. This CDR3 has 16 amino acids. The CDR3 sequence is CASMPPAGPWNTEAFF. The CDR3 DNA sequence: TGTGCCAGTATGCCCCCCGCCGGTCCTTGGAACACTGAAGCTTTCTTT.

Regarding this clone: The junction and the germline gene differ at one end; a read error may be behind it. The rearrangement joins TRBV5-1 to TRBJ2-7; D is unclear. The CDR3 is 12 amino acids. Per the germline V gene, CDR1 is SGHRS and CDR2 is YFSETQ. The CDR3 bases are TGCGCCAGCAGCTTGGGGTCCCCCTTCCCCAGCTTC. Encoded protein: CASSLGSPFPSF.

J is TRBJ2-1 and V is TRBV19, with a weak D call TRBD2 (5 bases). V was clipped by 5 bases and J by 6 bases, with 11 bases between them. The CDR3 has 13 amino acids. Per germline, CDR1 LNHDA and CDR2 SQIVND (reference sequence). Here the CDR3 reads CASSGLAANEQFF. The DNA for the CDR3 is TGTGCCAGTAGTGGTCTAGCAGCCAATGAGCAGTTCTTC.

The V and J genes are TRBV14 and TRBJ2-1, with 8 bases identical to TRBD2. J gave up 3 bases and V 4 bases, and 8 bases lay outside the gene matches. The CDR3 is 16 residues long. The germline gives CDR1 SGHDN, CDR2 FVKESK. DNA of the CDR3: TGTGCCAGCAGCCCGTACCTAGCGGGCAGCTACAATGAGCAGTTCTTC. It yields the protein CASSPYLAGSYNEQFF. The full variable domain, with the rest looked up from reference TRBV14 and TRBJ2-1, is EAGVTQFPSHSVIEKGQTVTLRCDPISGHDNLYWYRRVMGKEIKFLLHFVKESKQDESGMPNNRFLAERTGGTYSTLKVQPAELEDSGVYFCASSPYLAGSYNEQFFGPGTRLTVL.

V is TRBV29-1 and J is TRBJ2-7; no clear D gene. The CDR3 totals 13 residues. Trimming removed 1 base from V and 2 bases from J, with 9 bases in between. The V gene's germline CDR1 is SQVTM and CDR2 ANQGSEA. Written as DNA, the CDR3 is TGCAGCGTTGAAGCGGAACCTACCTACGAGCAGTACTTC. Its translation: CSVEAEPTYEQYF.

The chain couples TRBV4-1 to TRBJ2-7, with D possibly TRBD1 on 5 matching bases. The V end was cut by 4 bases, the J end by 3 bases, with 19 bases between. From germline, CDR1 is MGHRA and CDR2 YSYEKL. This CDR3 region has 16 residues. The CDR3 nucleotides read TGCGCCAGCAGCCCTGGGGTGAATCCAGGACACTACGAGCAGTACTTC. Its translation: CASSPGVNPGHYEQYF.

This chain links TRBV6-1 with TRBJ1-2; D not resolved. The CDR3 contains 11 residues. V gave up 8 bases and J gave up 7 bases, with 11 bases separating them. Germline V CDR1 and CDR2: MNHNS, SASEGT. DNA of the CDR3: TGTGCCAGCCGTCCAGGTAGTGGCTACACCTTC. This encodes CASRPGSGYTF.

The chain combines TRBV7-9 with TRBJ1-2; D perhaps matches TRBD1 (6 bases). Germline V gene sequence: CDR1 SEHNR, CDR2 FQNEAQ (reference sequence). The germline V and J ends were trimmed by 2 bases and 8 bases, with 18 bases remaining between them. The CDR3 is made up of 15 amino acids. CDR3 residues: CASSLIMQGPPGYTF. The CDR3 region has the DNA TGTGCCAGCAGCTTAATAATGCAGGGGCCGCCGGGCTACACCTTC.

The V gene is TRBV9, the J gene TRBJ2-7; D possibly corresponds to TRBD1 (6 bases). Germline assignment: CDR1 SGDLS and CDR2 YYNGEE. The CDR3 spans 14 residues. V lost 4 bases and J 0 bases, leaving 11 bases between the germline ends. CDR3 sequence (DNA): TGTGCCAGCAGCTCAAACAGGGACTCCTACGAGCAGTACTTC. Residues: CASSSNRDSYEQYF.

The sample holds a few counts of this clone. This chain links TRBV19 with TRBJ2-1; possibly TRBD1 for D (6 bases). V lost 1 base and J 7 bases, leaving 8 bases between the germline ends. This CDR3 has 13 amino acids. Germline lookup yields CDR1 LNHDA and CDR2 SQIVND (reference sequence). The CDR3 region is CASSIVRGNEQFF. The CDR3 DNA sequence: TGTGCCAGTAGTATAGTGAGGGGGAATGAGCAGTTCTTC.

The V and J genes are TRBV5-1 and TRBJ1-1; TRBD1 is a possible D gene (6 bases). CDR1 is SGHRS, CDR2 YFSETQ, per germline. The V and J ends lost 0 bases and 4 bases respectively, with 10 bases between them. This CDR3 is 14 amino acids long. As DNA, the CDR3 is TGCGCCAGCAGCTTGGGCGGACAGCTCACTGAAGCTTTCTTT. Amino acids: CASSLGGQLTEAFF.

This chain joins TRBV7-3 and TRBJ2-1, with a weak D call TRBD2 (6 bases). The length of the CDR3 is 14 residues. Germline V CDR1 and CDR2: SGHTA, FQGTGA. Trimming cost V 0 bases and J 8 bases, with 11 bases left between them. CDR3 nucleotide sequence: TGTGCCAGCAGCTTAACTGGAGGGGACCATGAGCAGTTCTTC. Residues: CASSLTGGDHEQFF.

The genes are TRBV30 and TRBJ2-7; 9 nucleotides line up with TRBD2. The CDR3 spans 14 residues. J lost 6 bases, V lost 2 bases, and 8 bases had no gene match. CDR1 and CDR2 (germline): GTSNPN, SVGIG (reference sequence). This chain's CDR3 is CAWSSGGRALEQYF. In DNA, the CDR3 is TGTGCCTGGAGTTCTGGCGGGAGGGCCCTCGAGCAGTACTTC.

The V call is TRBV27, the J call TRBJ1-2, with 10 nucleotides matching TRBD1. Germline V gene lookup returns CDR1 MNHEY and CDR2 SMNVEV (reference sequence). The CDR3 is made up of 15 amino acids. The J segment lost 5 bases and the V segment lost 2 bases, leaving 5 bases of the junction unmatched. CDR3 bases: TGTGCCAGCAGTTTAGCGACAGGGGGCGGATATGGCTACACCTTC. Amino acids: CASSLATGGGYGYTF.

The rearrangement joins TRBV6-5 to TRBJ1-5; D is ambiguous. V lost 7 bases, J lost 6 bases, and 19 bases lay in between. The CDR3 contains 15 residues. Germline V gene lookup returns CDR1 MNHEY and CDR2 SVGAGI. CDR3 amino acids: CASMPGSAFGQPQHF. The CDR3 DNA follows: TGTGCCAGCATGCCGGGCAGCGCATTCGGTCAGCCCCAGCATTTT.

The chain carries TRBV10-3 and TRBJ2-2; 15 nucleotides match TRBD2. The germline V gene has CDR1 ENHRY and CDR2 SYGVKD. The V segment lost 4 bases and the J segment 3 bases; nucleotides outside the gene matches: 3. This CDR3 has 17 residues. The CDR3: CAISARTSGRDTGELFF. CDR3 sequence (DNA): TGTGCCATCAGTGCAAGGACTAGCGGGAGGGACACCGGGGAGCTGTTTTTT.